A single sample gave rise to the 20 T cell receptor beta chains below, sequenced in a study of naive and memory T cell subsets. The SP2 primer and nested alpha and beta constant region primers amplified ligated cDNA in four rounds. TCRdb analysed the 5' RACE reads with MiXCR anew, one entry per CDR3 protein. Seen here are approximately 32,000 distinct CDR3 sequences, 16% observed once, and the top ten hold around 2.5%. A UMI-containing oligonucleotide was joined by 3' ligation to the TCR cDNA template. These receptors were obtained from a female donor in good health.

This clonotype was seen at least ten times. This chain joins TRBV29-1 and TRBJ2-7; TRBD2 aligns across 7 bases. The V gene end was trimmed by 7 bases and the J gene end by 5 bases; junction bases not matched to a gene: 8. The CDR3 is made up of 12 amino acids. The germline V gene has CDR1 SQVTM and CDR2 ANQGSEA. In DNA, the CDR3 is TGCAGCGGGACGGGGGGTACCAACGAGCAGTACTTC. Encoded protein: CSGTGGTNEQYF.

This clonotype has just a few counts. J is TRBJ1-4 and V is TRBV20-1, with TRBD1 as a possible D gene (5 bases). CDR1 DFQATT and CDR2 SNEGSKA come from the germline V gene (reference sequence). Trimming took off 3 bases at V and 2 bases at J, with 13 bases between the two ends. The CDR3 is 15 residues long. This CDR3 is CSASSGFGTNEKLFF. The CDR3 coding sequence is TGCAGTGCTAGTTCAGGGTTTGGGACTAATGAAAAACTGTTTTTT.

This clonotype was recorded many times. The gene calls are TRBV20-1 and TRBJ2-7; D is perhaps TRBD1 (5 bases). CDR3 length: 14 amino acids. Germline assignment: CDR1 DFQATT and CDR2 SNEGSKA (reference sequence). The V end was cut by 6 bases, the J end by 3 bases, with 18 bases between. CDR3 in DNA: TGCAGTGCAAGACAGATAGACAATTTCTACGAGCAGTACTTC. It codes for CSARQIDNFYEQYF.

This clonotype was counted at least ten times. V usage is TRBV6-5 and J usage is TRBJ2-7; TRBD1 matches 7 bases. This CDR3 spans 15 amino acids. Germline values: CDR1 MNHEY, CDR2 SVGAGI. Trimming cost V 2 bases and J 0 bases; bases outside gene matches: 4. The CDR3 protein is CASSYRGDSSYEQYF. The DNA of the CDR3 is TGTGCCAGCAGTTACCGAGGGGACAGCTCCTACGAGCAGTACTTC.

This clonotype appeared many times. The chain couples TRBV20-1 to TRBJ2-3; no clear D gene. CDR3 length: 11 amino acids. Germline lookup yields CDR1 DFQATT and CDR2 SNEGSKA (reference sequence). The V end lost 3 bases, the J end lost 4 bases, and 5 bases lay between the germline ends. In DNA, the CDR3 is TGCAGTGCTAGGTTTCCAGATACGCAGTATTTT. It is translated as CSARFPDTQYF.

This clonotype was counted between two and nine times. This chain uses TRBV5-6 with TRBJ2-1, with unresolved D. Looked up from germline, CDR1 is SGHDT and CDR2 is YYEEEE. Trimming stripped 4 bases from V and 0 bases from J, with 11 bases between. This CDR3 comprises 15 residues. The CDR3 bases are TGTGCCAGCAGCCCAGACACGAGCTCCTACAATGAGCAGTTCTTC. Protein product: CASSPDTSSYNEQFF.

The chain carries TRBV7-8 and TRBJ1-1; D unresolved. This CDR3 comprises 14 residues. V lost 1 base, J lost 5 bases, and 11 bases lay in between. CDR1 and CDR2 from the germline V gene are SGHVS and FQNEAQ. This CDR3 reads CASSLGGGLTEAFF. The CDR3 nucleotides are TGTGCCAGCAGCTTAGGGGGAGGGTTAACTGAAGCTTTCTTT. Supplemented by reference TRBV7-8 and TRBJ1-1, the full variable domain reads GAGVSQSPRYKVAKRGQDVALRCDPISGHVSLFWYQQALGQGPEFLTYFQNEAQLDKSGLPSDRFFAERPEGSVSTLKIQRTQQEDSAVYLCASSLGGGLTEAFFGQGTRLTVV.

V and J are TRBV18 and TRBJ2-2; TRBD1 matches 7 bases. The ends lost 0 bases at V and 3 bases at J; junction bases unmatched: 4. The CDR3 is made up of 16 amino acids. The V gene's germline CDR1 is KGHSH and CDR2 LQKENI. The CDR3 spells CASSPPRGRDTGELFF. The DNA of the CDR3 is TGTGCCAGCTCACCACCGAGGGGGCGGGACACCGGGGAGCTGTTTTTT.

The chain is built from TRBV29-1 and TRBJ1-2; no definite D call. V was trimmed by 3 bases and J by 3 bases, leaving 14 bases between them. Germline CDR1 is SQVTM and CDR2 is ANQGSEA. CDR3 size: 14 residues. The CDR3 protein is CSVDPINRDYGYTF. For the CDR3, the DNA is TGCAGCGTTGATCCCATAAATAGAGACTATGGCTACACCTTC.

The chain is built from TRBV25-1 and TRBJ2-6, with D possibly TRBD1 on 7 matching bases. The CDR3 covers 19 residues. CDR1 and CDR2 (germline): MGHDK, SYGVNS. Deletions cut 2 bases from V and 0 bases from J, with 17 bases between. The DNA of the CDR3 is TGTGCCAGCAGTGAACTCTCAGGGGGGACGTACTCTGGGGCCAACGTCCTGACTTTC. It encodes CASSELSGGTYSGANVLTF.

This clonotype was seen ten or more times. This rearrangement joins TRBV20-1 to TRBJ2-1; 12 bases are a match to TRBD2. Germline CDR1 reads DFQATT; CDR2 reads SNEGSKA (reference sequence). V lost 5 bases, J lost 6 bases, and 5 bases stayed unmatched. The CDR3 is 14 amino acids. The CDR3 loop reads CSAPLAGGINEQFF. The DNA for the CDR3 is TGCAGTGCTCCACTAGCGGGGGGTATCAATGAGCAGTTCTTC.

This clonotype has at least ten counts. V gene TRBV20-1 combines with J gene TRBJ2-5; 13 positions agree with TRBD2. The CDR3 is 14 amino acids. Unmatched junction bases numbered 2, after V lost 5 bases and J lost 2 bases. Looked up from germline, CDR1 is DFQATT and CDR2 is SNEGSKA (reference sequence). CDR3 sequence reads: CSAWTSGGQETQYF. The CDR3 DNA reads TGCAGTGCTTGGACTAGCGGGGGACAAGAGACCCAGTACTTC.

This chain's CDR3 is CASSRTSEPLHF. The CDR3 bases are TGTGCCAGCAGCCGCACCTCCGAACCCCTCCACTTT. The V call is TRBV13, the J call TRBJ1-6, with D hard to call. The germline CDR1 and CDR2 sequences are PRHDT and FYEKMQ (reference sequence). V gave up 5 bases and J gave up 12 bases, with 11 bases separating them. The CDR3 covers 12 residues.

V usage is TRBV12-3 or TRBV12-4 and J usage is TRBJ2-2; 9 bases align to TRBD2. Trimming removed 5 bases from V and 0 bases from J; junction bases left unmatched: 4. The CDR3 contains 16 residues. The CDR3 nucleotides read TGTGCCAGCAGTCCCATAGCGGGGGCGAACACCGGGGAGCTGTTTTTT. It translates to CASSPIAGANTGELFF.

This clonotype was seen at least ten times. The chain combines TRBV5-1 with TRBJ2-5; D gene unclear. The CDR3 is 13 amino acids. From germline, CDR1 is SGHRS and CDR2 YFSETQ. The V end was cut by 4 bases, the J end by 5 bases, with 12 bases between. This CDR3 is CASSAVMDETQYF. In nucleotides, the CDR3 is TGCGCCAGCAGCGCCGTTATGGACGAGACCCAGTACTTC.

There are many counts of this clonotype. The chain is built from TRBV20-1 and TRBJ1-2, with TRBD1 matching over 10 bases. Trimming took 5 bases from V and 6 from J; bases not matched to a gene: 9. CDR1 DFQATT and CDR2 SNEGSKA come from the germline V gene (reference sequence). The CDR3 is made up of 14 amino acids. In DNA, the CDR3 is TGCAGTGCTCCCCGGACAGGGGGAGTGGATGGCTACACCTTC. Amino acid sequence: CSAPRTGGVDGYTF.

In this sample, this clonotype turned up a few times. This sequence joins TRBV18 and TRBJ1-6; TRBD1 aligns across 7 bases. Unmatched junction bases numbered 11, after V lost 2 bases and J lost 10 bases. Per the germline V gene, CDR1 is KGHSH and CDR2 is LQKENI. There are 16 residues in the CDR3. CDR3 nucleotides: TGTGCCAGCTCACCATCTTCCCGGGACAGAAGATCACCCCTCCACTTT. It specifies CASSPSSRDRRSPLHF.

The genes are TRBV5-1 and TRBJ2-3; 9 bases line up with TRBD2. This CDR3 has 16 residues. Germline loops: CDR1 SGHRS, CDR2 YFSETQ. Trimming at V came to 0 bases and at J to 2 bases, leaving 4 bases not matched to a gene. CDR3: CASSLGAGGPTDTQYF. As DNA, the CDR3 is TGCGCCAGCAGCTTGGGAGCGGGGGGTCCCACAGATACGCAGTATTTT. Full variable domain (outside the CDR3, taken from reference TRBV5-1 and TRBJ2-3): KAGVTQTPRYLIKTRGQQVTLSCSPISGHRSVSWYQQTPGQGLQFLFEYFSETQRNKGNFPGRFSGRQFSNSRSEMNVSTLELGDSALYLCASSLGAGGPTDTQYFGPGTRLTVL.

CDR3 nucleotides: TGTGCCACCAGAACCGCCCTGGGACAAAATGAAGCTTTCTTT. Translating gives CATRTALGQNEAFF. V is TRBV28 and J is TRBJ1-1; D might be TRBD1 (6 bases). The CDR3 extends over 14 amino acids. Germline-derived CDR1 and CDR2 are MDHEN and SYDVKM. Trimming shortened V by 10 bases and J by 7 bases, and 22 bases separated the two germline ends.

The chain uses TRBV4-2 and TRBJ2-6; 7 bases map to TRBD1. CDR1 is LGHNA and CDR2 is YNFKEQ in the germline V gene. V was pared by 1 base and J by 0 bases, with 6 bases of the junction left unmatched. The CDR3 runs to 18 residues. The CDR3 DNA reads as TGTGCCAGCAGCCAAGCGGGACAGCCAAGCTCTGGGGCCAACGTCCTGACTTTC. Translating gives CASSQAGQPSSGANVLTF.